These 23 T cell receptor beta chains originate from one sample sequenced in a study of T cells in Graves' hyperthyroidism and ophthalmopathy. RNA transcripts were the template for amplifying TCR beta CDR3 regions. A set of HTBI primers served as the primers for a first-round RT-PCR of the TCR CDR3. TCRdb itself ran the multiplex PCR reads through MiXCR, one entry per CDR3 protein. The sample has under 450,000 distinct CDR3 sequences, about a sixth seen once. Sample: blood. Receptor source: a woman younger than 45 with Graves' hyperthyroidism that later progressed to Graves' ophthalmopathy.

This clonotype was observed at least ten times. The gene calls are TRBV11-2 and TRBJ1-2; no firm D call. Trimming stripped 3 bases from V and 0 bases from J, with 17 bases between. The length of the CDR3 is 17 residues. Germline assignment: CDR1 SGHAT and CDR2 FQNNGV. The CDR3 here is CASSFPYGKASNYGYTF. CDR3 DNA: TGTGCCAGCAGCTTCCCCTACGGCAAGGCTTCTAACTATGGCTACACCTTC.

This sequence joins TRBV4-1 and TRBJ1-5; tentatively, D is TRBD1 (5 bases). Trimming left V 0 bases short and J 5 bases short, with 11 bases between. The length of the CDR3 is 15 residues. In germline, CDR1 is MGHRA, CDR2 YSYEKL. The CDR3 bases are TGCGCCAGCAGCCAAGATCCGGGGCAGGATCAGCCCCAGCATTTT. Translated: CASSQDPGQDQPQHF.

This clonotype was detected ten times or more. One junction end disagrees with the germline gene, perhaps due to a read error. V gene TRBV28 combines with J gene TRBJ2-5; 8 positions match TRBD1. CDR1 and CDR2 from the germline V gene are MDHEN and SYDVKM. The CDR3 runs to 16 residues. The CDR3 sequence: CASTPRRGQDQETQYF. CDR3 nucleotide sequence: TGTGCCAGCACCCCCCGCCGGGGACAGGACCAGGAGACCCAGTACTTC.

This clonotype appeared a single time. A much larger clone differs from this one at a single base, so this may be a read error. The chain uses TRBV27 and TRBJ1-5; D might be TRBD1 (6 bases). Germline CDR1 reads MNHEY; CDR2 reads SMNVEV (reference sequence). This CDR3 comprises 15 residues. V was clipped by 8 bases and J by 6 bases, with 20 bases between them. The CDR3 reads CASGPKGGRGQPQHF. CDR3 in DNA: TGTGCCAGCGGCCCGAAGGGGGGTCGGGGTCAGCCCCAGCATTTT.

This clonotype was seen many times. The chain uses TRBV10-3 and TRBJ2-3; the match to TRBD1 covers 9 bases. Losses at the gene ends were 0 bases for V and 3 bases for J; bases not matched to a gene: 4. The CDR3 runs 16 residues. Per the germline V gene, CDR1 is ENHRY and CDR2 is SYGVKD. DNA for the CDR3: TGTGCCATCAGTGAGTCACAGGGGGCAGGAACAGATACGCAGTATTTT. Its translation: CAISESQGAGTDTQYF.

This clonotype has at least ten counts. The rearrangement uses TRBV28 and TRBJ2-7, with 7 bases that match TRBD2. Losses at the gene ends were 5 bases for V and 7 bases for J; bases not matched to a gene: 14. The CDR3 consists of 15 residues. Germline CDR1 reads MDHEN; CDR2 reads SYDVKM. The CDR3 reads CASSPPPGAGREQYF. The CDR3 nucleotides are TGTGCCAGCAGTCCCCCACCCGGGGCCGGGAGGGAGCAGTACTTC.

This clonotype was counted many times. The V and J genes are TRBV28 and TRBJ1-1; D gene uncertain. The CDR3 is made up of 16 amino acids. The germline gives CDR1 MDHEN, CDR2 SYDVKM. V was pared by 4 bases and J by 5 bases, with 20 bases between. The CDR3 DNA is TGTGCCAGCAGTTGGACCGGGGTCCCCATGGGAACTGAAGCTTTCTTT. Its protein is CASSWTGVPMGTEAFF.

The chain is built from TRBV20-1 and TRBJ2-7, with 8 nucleotides matching TRBD1. V shed 3 bases, J shed 5 bases, and the junction held 9 bases outside the gene matches. The CDR3 spans 14 residues. Germline V gene data show CDR1 as DFQATT and CDR2 as SNEGSKA (reference sequence). Here the CDR3 reads CSASWTGLYHEQYF. The CDR3 region has the DNA TGCAGTGCTAGTTGGACAGGGTTGTACCACGAGCAGTACTTC.

This clonotype has ten or more counts. V usage is TRBV27 and J usage is TRBJ2-1; TRBD2 matches at 11 bases. The junction had 9 bases not matched to a gene; V was cut back by 3 bases and J by 5 bases. This CDR3 region has 17 residues. CDR1 MNHEY and CDR2 SMNVEV come from the germline V gene (reference sequence). The CDR3 is CASSFSGRAESNNEQFF. CDR3 in DNA: TGTGCCAGCAGTTTTAGCGGGAGGGCCGAATCCAACAATGAGCAGTTCTTC.

This clonotype has just a few counts. The genes are TRBV20-1 and TRBJ2-1; 10 bases are a match to TRBD1. The J segment lost 6 bases and the V segment lost 0 bases, leaving 14 bases of the junction unmatched. The CDR3 has 18 residues. Looked up from germline, CDR1 is DFQATT and CDR2 is SNEGSKA (reference sequence). The CDR3 coding sequence is TGCAGTGCTAGAGATCCTAGATCCGGGACAGGGGCCCCCAATGAGCAGTTCTTC. This sequence encodes CSARDPRSGTGAPNEQFF.

The chain combines TRBV5-1 with TRBJ1-2; no clear D gene. Trimming cost V 4 bases and J 4 bases, with 23 bases left between them. CDR1 and CDR2 (germline): SGHRS, YFSETQ. The CDR3 totals 17 residues. This chain's CDR3 is CASSPALVRLAFYGYTF. In nucleotides, the CDR3 is TGCGCCAGCAGCCCGGCACTTGTGAGATTGGCTTTCTATGGCTACACCTTC.

In the case of this clonotype: Since a much larger clone is just one base distant, this may be a read error. The chain joins TRBV30 to TRBJ2-2, with D perhaps matching TRBD2 (5 bases). CDR3 length equals 12 residues. Germline V gene lookup returns CDR1 GTSNPN and CDR2 SVGIG (reference sequence). The CDR3 sequence is CAWSVGTGEPFF. CDR3 nucleotide sequence: TGTGCCTGGAGTGTCGGCACCGGGGAGCCGTTTTTT.

On this clonotype: Given a much more abundant clone one base away, this may be a read error. V gene TRBV30 combines with J gene TRBJ2-7; D might be TRBD2 (5 bases). Trimming removed 3 bases from V and 7 bases from J, with 10 bases in between. The CDR3 is 11 residues long. Germline CDR1 reads GTSNPN; CDR2 reads SVGIG (reference sequence). The CDR3 sequence: CAWRRTLEQYF. CDR3 coding DNA: TGTGCCTGGAGGCGGACTCTTGAGCAGTACTTC.

Many counts were recorded for this clonotype. The chain carries TRBV2 and TRBJ2-7; D remains ambiguous. Trimming stripped 1 base from V and 0 bases from J, with 16 bases between. Germline loops: CDR1 SNHLY, CDR2 FYNNEI. This CDR3 region has 17 residues. The CDR3 region is CASSEEMAEIGSYEQYF. For the CDR3, the DNA is TGTGCCAGCAGTGAAGAGATGGCGGAGATCGGCTCCTACGAGCAGTACTTC.

This clonotype was found many times. The chain employs TRBV2 and TRBJ2-2; 8 bases agree with TRBD1. Germline loops: CDR1 SNHLY, CDR2 FYNNEI. Germline trimming cut 6 bases from V and 0 bases from J; bases unmatched to any gene: 6. The CDR3 sequence is 16 residues long. The CDR3, as DNA: TGTGCCAGCAGCGCTCCACAGGGGGCGAACACCGGGGAGCTGTTTTTT. Amino acids: CASSAPQGANTGELFF.

Only a few counts were recorded for this clonotype. V gene TRBV5-6 combines with J gene TRBJ2-3; D not resolved. CDR1 and CDR2 from the germline V gene are SGHDT and YYEEEE. CDR3 length: 15 residues. V was shortened by 1 base and J by 0 bases, with 9 bases between the two germline ends. The CDR3 loop is CASSLQFTSTDTQYF. DNA for the CDR3: TGTGCCAGCAGCTTGCAGTTTACTAGCACAGATACGCAGTATTTT.

This clonotype has more than one count but fewer than ten. The CDR3 reads CASSLAAGKILTGELFF. The CDR3 DNA is TGTGCCAGCAGCTTAGCGGCAGGGAAAATTCTTACCGGGGAGCTGTTTTTT. The V gene is TRBV7-7, the J gene TRBJ2-2; a weak D match, TRBD1 (5 bases). The CDR3 spans 17 residues. Germline V gene sequence: CDR1 SSHAT, CDR2 FNYEAQ (reference sequence). The ends were cut back, 0 bases at V and 5 bases at J, with 16 bases in the middle.

In its sample, this clonotype was seen a few times. The chain links TRBV6-1 to TRBJ2-2, with D perhaps TRBD2 (5 bases). The germline gives CDR1 MNHNS, CDR2 SASEGT. V was trimmed by 11 bases and J by 4 bases, leaving 14 bases between them. CDR3 length equals 13 residues. CDR3 protein: CASLGDLTGELFF. The CDR3 coding sequence is TGTGCCTCCCTCGGGGATCTCACCGGGGAGCTGTTTTTT.

This clonotype was recorded at least ten times. The V call is TRBV6-2 or TRBV6-3, the J call TRBJ2-1; 7 positions agree with TRBD1. This CDR3 contains 13 residues. CDR1 and CDR2 (germline): MNHEY, SVGEGT. V shed 6 bases and J 8 bases; nucleotides not matched to a gene: 7. CDR3 DNA sequence: TGTGCCAGCAGGGGGACAGAGGGAGATGAGCAGTTCTTC. Translated, it gives CASRGTEGDEQFF.

This clonotype was seen many times. This chain joins TRBV28 and TRBJ1-2; TRBD1 agrees at 7 bases. The CDR3 totals 14 residues. Germline V gene lookup returns CDR1 MDHEN and CDR2 SYDVKM. V gave up 3 bases and J gave up 4 bases; unmatched junction bases: 5. CDR3 amino acids: CASSFGNRGYGYTF. The DNA for the CDR3 is TGTGCCAGCAGTTTCGGAAACAGGGGCTATGGCTACACCTTC.

The chain employs TRBV15 and TRBJ2-1; 8 bases are shared with TRBD2. CDR3 length: 15 residues. V dropped 3 bases and J dropped 4; count of bases not matched to a gene: 5. CDR1 is LNHNV and CDR2 is YYDKDF in the germline V gene (reference sequence). CDR3 coding DNA: TGTGCCACCAGCAGTGCGGTAGCGGGGTACAATGAGCAGTTCTTC. As protein: CATSSAVAGYNEQFF.

The chain employs TRBV11-3 and TRBJ2-3; no clear D gene. Germline V lookup: CDR1 SGHNT, CDR2 YENEEA. Trimming shortened V by 1 base and J by 0 bases, and 8 bases separated the two germline ends. The CDR3 length is 15 residues. The CDR3 is CASSLGGLSTDTQYF. CDR3 in DNA: TGTGCCAGCAGCTTAGGCGGTCTGAGCACAGATACGCAGTATTTT.

This chain uses TRBV18 with TRBJ2-6; D unresolved. CDR3 size: 18 residues. Trimming took 0 bases from V and 0 from J, leaving 12 bases between them. The germline V gene has CDR1 KGHSH and CDR2 LQKENI. CDR3 sequence reads: CASSPPNGPSSGANVLTF. In DNA form, the CDR3 reads TGTGCCAGCTCACCACCGAATGGGCCTAGCTCTGGGGCCAACGTCCTGACTTTC.